This T cell receptor (beta chain) was obtained from a study of blood T cell repertoires in COVID-19 (dated by TCRdb to 2019 to 2021). For the wider study: The collaborator samples originated in the United States, Italy and Spain and spanned the acute and convalescent phases of COVID-19. The prospective study material was composed of cDNA or gDNA derived from T cells, B-cell-depleted T cells, or PBMCs. Deeply sampled blood TCRbeta repertoires from subjects exposed to, actively infected with, or recovered from COVID-19 were included in the dataset. The repertoires were released in a freely available public database intended as a resource for research on the immune response to SARS-CoV-2. The samples were drawn from two sources: the first 160 participants of the ongoing ImmuneRACE study, and 1,254 subjects contributed by 6 global collaborators. The sample metadata nearly always contained a de-identified subject ID, COVID-19 status, age in years and sex. Where available, HLA class I and class II types were obtained from metadata supplied by the sample provider rather than from assay-based typing. Summary of the overall study and its limitations: Clinical and demographic metadata were provided uncurated, with the amount varying by source and participant.

The collaborating institutions used their own protocols to collect whole blood in K2EDTA tubes. For TCRbeta analysis, collaborators shipped samples in one of three forms: frozen whole blood, isolated PBMCs, or DNA extracted from either of those sample types. The immunoSEQ Assay, a bias-controlled multiplex PCR, was used to amplify TCRbeta CDR3 regions from genomic DNA. The published analysis was carried out like this. The number of nucleated cells in each sample was estimated from the amplification of reference gene primers within the assay. Sequence reads were collapsed and filtered to measure the absolute abundance of every unique TCRbeta CDR3 rearrangement. For each sample, productive Simpson clonality was calculated as the square root of Simpson's diversity index across productive rearrangements. Here the immuneACCESS table is served through TCRdb, limited to in-frame sequences with V and J called. Missing clones are a known gap in these copies; in checked studies unresolved V genes cover under half, and the rest lacks a known reason. The V and J calls and clone size were taken over from that table, and D and trimming were inferred from the DNA. Present in this sample are more than 150,000 clones, 90% of which were seen just once. The ten largest clones take up approximately 0.5% of the sample.

The germline V gene (reference sequence) yields MNHNY for CDR1 and SVGAGI for CDR2. Including the terminal cysteine and phenylalanine, the CDR3 comprises 16 residues. Only CDR3 DNA is held: 48 bases, read in frame from base 1. After removal of 3 bases from V and 2 bases from J, the junction retains 9 bases not matched to a gene. Turning to this clone: No cognate antigen has been identified for it. No base qualities exist here, and no much larger clone lies one base off it.

The TCR was taken from a man between 45 and 60 years old with acute or convalescent COVID-19. Sequenced: peripheral blood. Recombination connected TRBV6-6 to TRBJ2-5; 7 bases in the junction line up with TRBD2. The CDR3 has the sequence CASSYHGEGHQETQYF. The DNA sequence reads TGTGCCAGCAGTTATCACGGGGAGGGTCATCAAGAGACCCAGTACTTC.